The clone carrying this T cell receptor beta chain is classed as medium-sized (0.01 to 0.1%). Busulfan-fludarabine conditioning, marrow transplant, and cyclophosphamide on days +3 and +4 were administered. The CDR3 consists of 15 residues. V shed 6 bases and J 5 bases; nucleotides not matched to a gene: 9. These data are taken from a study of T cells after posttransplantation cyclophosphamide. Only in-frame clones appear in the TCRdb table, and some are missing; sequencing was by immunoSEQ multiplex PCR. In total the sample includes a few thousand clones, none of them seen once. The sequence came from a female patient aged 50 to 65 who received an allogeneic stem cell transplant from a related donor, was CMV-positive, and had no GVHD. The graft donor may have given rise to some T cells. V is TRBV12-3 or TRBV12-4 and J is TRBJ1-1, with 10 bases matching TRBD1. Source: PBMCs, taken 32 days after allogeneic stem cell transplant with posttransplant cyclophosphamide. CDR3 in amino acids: CASRISGTGATEAFF. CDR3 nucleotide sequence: TGTGCCAGCAGAATATCCGGGACAGGGGCTACTGAAGCTTTCTTT.